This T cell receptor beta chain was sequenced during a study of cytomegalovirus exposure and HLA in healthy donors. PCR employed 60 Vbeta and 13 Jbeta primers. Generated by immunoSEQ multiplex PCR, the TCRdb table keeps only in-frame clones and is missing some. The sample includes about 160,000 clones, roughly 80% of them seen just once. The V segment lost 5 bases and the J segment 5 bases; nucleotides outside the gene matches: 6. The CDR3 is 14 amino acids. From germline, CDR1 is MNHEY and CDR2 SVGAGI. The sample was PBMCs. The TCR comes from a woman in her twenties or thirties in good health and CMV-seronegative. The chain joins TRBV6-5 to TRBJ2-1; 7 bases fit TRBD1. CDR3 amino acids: CASSGWDSDNEQFF. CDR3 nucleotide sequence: TGTGCCAGCAGTGGCTGGGACAGCGACAATGAGCAGTTCTTC.